This T cell receptor beta chain derives from a study of T-cell memory formation after mild COVID-19. Whole-study context: TCR clusters mostly belonged to single donors. Whole-study findings and limits: Confirmation was lacking for SARS-CoV-2 specificity of second-wave clones that peaked on day 37. Among clones contracting day 15 to 85, CD4/CD8 was balanced, whereas later expanders leaned CD4+. Pre-infection memory contained some responding clones, which suggested that cross-reactive memory had joined.

The CDR3 runs 13 residues. V shed 5 bases and J shed 10 bases, with 15 bases lying between them. In TCRdb, the 5' RACE reads were re-called with MiXCR into one record per CDR3 protein. This sample has 500,000 to 550,000 distinct CDR3 sequences, with roughly 20% found just once. In its sample, this clonotype was seen many times. The antigen is not known. This receptor was obtained from an adult woman who had mild COVID-19 (a few samples of this study predate the infection). Cell type and time point are not known. This chain connects TRBV12-3 or TRBV12-4 to TRBJ2-1; the D gene is possibly TRBD2 (5 bases). The material sequenced was PBMCs or a T cell subset sorted from them (not recorded which). In DNA, the CDR3 is TGTGCCAGCAGTCCTTTGTCCCCGGGGGAGCAGTTCTTC. Translation: CASSPLSPGEQFF.